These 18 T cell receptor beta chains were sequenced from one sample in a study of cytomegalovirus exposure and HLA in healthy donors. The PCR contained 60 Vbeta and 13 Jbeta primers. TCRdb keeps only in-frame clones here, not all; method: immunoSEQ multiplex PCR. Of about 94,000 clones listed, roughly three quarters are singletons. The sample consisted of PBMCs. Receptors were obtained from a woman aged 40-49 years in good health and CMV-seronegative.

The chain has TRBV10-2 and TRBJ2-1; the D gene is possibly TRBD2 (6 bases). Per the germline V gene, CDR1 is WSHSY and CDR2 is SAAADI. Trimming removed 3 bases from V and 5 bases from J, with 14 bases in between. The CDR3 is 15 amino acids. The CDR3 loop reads CASSDRGGDNNEQFF. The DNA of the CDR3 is TGCGCCAGCAGTGATAGGGGCGGGGATAACAATGAGCAGTTCTTC.

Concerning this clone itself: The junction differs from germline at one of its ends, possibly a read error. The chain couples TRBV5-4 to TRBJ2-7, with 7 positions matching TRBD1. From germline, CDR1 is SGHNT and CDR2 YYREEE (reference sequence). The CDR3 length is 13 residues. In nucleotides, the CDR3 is TGTGCCAGCAGCTTCCCGGGACAGCGCGTCGAGCACTTC. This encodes CASSFPGQRVEHF.

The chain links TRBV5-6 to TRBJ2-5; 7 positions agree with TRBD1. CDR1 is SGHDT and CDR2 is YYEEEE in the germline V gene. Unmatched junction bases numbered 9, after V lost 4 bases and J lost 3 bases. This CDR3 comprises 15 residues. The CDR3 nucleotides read TGTGCCAGCAGCCCGACAGGGAACAGGGAAGAGACCCAGTACTTC. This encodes CASSPTGNREETQYF.

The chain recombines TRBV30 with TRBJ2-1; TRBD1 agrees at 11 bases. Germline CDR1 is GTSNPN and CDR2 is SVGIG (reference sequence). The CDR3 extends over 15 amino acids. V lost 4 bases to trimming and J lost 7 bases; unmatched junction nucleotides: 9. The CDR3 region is CAWTWTGGLYNEQFF. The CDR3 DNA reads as TGTGCCTGGACCTGGACAGGGGGCCTATATAATGAGCAGTTCTTC.

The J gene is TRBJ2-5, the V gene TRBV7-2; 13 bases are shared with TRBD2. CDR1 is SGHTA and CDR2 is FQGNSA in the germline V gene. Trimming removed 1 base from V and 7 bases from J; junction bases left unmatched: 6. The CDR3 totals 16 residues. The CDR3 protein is CASSLGTSGGVVTQYF. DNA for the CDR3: TGTGCCAGCAGCTTAGGGACTAGCGGGGGTGTGGTGACCCAGTACTTC.

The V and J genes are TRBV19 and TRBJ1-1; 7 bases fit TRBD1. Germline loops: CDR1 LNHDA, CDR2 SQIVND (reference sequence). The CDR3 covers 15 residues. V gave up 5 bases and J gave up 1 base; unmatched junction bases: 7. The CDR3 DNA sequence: TGTGCCAGTAGTCCTTGGGACAGCCAGAACACTGAAGCTTTCTTT. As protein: CASSPWDSQNTEAFF. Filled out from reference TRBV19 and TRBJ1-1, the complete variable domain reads DGGITQSPKYLFRKEGQNVTLSCEQNLNHDAMYWYRQDPGQGLRLIYYSQIVNDFQKGDIAEGYSVSREKKESFPLTVTSAQKNPTAFYLCASSPWDSQNTEAFFGQGTRLTVV.

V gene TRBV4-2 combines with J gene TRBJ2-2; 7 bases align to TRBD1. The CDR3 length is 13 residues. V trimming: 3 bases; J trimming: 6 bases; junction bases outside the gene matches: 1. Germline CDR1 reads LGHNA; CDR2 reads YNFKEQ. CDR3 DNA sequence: TGTGCCAGCAGCCAGACAGGGCCCGGGGAGCTGTTTTTT. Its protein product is CASSQTGPGELFF.

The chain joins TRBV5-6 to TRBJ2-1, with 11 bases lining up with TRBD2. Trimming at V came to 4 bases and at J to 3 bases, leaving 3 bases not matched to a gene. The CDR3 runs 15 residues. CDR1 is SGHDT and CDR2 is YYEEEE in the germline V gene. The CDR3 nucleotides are TGTGCCAGCAGCATGACTAGCGGGGACTACAATGAGCAGTTCTTC. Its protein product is CASSMTSGDYNEQFF.

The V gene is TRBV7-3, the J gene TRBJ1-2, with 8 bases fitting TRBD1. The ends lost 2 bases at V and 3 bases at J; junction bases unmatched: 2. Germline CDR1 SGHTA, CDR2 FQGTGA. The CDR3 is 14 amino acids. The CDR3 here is CASSLAGGDYGYTF. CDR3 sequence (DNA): TGTGCCAGCAGCTTAGCAGGGGGCGACTATGGCTACACCTTC. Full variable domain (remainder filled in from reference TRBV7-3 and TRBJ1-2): GAGVSQTPSNKVTEKGKYVELRCDPISGHTALYWYRQSLGQGPEFLIYFQGTGAADDSGLPNDRFFAVRPEGSVSTLKIQRTERGDSAVYLCASSLAGGDYGYTFGSGTRLTVV.

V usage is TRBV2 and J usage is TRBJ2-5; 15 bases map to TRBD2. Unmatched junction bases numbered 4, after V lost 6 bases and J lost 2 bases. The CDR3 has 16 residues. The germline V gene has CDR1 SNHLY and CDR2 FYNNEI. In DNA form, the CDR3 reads TGTGCCAGCAGCGCCGGACTAGCGGGGGGGCAAGAGACCCAGTACTTC. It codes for CASSAGLAGGQETQYF.

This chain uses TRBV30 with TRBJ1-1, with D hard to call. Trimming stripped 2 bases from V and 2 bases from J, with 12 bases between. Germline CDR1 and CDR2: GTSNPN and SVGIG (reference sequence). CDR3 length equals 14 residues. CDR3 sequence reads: CAWSLLEGNTEAFF. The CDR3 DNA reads TGTGCCTGGAGTCTACTAGAGGGCAACACTGAAGCTTTCTTT.

The CDR3 region is CASSEALNTEAFF. Here the CDR3 DNA reads TGTGCCAGCAGTGAGGCACTGAACACTGAAGCTTTCTTT. The chain joins TRBV2 to TRBJ1-1; D gene ambiguous. Trimming took off 3 bases at V and 0 bases at J, with 5 bases between the two ends. The CDR3 runs 13 residues. CDR1 is SNHLY and CDR2 is FYNNEI in the germline V gene. Full variable domain (remainder filled in from reference TRBV2 and TRBJ1-1): EPEVTQTPSHQVTQMGQEVILRCVPISNHLYFYWYRQILGQKVEFLVSFYNNEISEKSEIFDDQFSVERPDGSNFTLKIRSTKLEDSAMYFCASSEALNTEAFFGQGTRLTVV.

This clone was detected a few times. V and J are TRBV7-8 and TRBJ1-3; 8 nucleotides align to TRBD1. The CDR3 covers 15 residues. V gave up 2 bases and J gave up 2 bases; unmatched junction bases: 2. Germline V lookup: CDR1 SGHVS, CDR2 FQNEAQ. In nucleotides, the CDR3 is TGTGCCAGCAGCTTAAAGGACAGGGCTGGAAACACCATATATTTT. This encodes CASSLKDRAGNTIYF.

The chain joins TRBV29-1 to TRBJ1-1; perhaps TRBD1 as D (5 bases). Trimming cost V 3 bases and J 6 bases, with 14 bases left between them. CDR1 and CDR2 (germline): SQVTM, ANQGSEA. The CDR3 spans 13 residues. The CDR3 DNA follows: TGCAGCGTTGACCAGGGTTTGGCCCCTGAAGCTTTCTTT. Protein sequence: CSVDQGLAPEAFF.

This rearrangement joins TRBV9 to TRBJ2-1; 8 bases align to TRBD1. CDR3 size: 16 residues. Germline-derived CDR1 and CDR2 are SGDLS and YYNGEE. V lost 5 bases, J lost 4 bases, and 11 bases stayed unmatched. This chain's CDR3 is CASSAAGGPQYNEQFF. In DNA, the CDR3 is TGTGCCAGCAGTGCAGCAGGGGGCCCCCAATACAATGAGCAGTTCTTC.

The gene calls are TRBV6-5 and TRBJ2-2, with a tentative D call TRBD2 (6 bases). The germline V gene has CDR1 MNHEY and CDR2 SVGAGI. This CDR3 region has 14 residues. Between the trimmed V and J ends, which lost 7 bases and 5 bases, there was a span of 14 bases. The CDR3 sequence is CASKTSGKTGELFF. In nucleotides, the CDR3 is TGTGCCAGCAAGACTAGTGGAAAAACCGGGGAGCTGTTTTTT.

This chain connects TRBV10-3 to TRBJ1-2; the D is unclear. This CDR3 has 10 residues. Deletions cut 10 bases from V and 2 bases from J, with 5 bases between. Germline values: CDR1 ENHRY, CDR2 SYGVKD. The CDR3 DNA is TGTGCCACTCTGAACTATGGCTACACCTTC. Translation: CATLNYGYTF.

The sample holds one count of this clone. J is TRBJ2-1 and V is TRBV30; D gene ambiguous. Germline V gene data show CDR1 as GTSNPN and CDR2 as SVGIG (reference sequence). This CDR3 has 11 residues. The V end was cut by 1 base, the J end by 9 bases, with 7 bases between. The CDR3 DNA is TGTGCCTGGAGTGGCGAAGTTGAGCAGTTCTTC. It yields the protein CAWSGEVEQFF.